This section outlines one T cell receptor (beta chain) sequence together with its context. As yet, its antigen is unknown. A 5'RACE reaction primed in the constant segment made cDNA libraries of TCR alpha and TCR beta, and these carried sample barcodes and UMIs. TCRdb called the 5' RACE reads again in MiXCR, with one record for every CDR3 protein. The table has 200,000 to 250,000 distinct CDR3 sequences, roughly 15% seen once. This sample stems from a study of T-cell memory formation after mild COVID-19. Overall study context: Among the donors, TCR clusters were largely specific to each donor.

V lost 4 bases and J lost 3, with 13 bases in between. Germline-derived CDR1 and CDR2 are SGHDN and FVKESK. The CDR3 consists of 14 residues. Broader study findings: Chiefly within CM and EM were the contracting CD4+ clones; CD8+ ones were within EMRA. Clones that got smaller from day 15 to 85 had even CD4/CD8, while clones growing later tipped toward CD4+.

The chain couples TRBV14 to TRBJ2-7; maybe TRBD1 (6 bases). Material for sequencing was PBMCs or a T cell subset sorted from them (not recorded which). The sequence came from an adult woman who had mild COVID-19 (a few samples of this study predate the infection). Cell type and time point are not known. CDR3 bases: TGTGCCAGCAGCCTGTTAACAGGGAGCTACGAGCAGTACTTC. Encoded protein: CASSLLTGSYEQYF.